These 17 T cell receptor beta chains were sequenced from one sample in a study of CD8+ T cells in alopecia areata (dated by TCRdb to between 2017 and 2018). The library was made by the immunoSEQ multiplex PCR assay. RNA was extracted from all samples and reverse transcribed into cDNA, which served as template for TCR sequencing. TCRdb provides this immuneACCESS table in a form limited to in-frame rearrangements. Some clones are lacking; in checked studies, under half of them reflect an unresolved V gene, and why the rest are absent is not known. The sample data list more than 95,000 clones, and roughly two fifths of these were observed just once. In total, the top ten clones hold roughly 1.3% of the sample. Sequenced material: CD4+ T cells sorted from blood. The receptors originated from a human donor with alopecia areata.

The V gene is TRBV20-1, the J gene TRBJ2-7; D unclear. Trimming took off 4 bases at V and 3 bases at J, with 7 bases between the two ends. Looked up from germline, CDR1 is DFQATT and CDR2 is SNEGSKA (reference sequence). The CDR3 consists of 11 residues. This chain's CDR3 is CSAKGNYEQYF. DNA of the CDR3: TGCAGTGCTAAGGGAAACTACGAGCAGTACTTC.

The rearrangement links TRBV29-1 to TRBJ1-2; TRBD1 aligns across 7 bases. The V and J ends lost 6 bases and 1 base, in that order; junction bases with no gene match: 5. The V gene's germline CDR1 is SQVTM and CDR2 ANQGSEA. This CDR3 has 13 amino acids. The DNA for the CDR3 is TGCAGCGTCCAGGACAGGATTAACTATGGCTACACCTTC. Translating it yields CSVQDRINYGYTF.

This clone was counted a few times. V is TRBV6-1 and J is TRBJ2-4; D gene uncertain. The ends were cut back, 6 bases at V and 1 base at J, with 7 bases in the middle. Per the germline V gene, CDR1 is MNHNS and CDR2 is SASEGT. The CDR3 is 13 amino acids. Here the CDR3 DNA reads TGTGCCAGCAGGGAATCGGCCAAAAACATTCAGTACTTC. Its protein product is CASRESAKNIQYF.

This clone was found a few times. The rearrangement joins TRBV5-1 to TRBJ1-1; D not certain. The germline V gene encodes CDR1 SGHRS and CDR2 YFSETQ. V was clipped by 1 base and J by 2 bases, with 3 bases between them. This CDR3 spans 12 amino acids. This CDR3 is CASSLTNTEAFF. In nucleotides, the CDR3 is TGCGCCAGCAGCTTGACAAACACTGAAGCTTTCTTT.

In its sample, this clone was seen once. The CDR3 protein is CAWTGGGYNSPLHF. The CDR3, as DNA: TGTGCCTGGACTGGGGGAGGGTATAATTCACCCCTCCACTTT. This chain links TRBV30 with TRBJ1-6; TRBD1 might be the D (5 bases). Trimming removed 4 bases from V and 4 bases from J, with 11 bases in between. Germline V lookup: CDR1 GTSNPN, CDR2 SVGIG (reference sequence). The CDR3 is made up of 14 amino acids.

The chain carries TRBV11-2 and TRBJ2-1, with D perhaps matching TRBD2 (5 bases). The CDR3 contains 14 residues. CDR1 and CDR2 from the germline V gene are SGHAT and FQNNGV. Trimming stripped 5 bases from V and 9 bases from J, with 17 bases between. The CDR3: CASSPSLAGGEQFF. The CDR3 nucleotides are TGTGCCAGCAGCCCCAGCCTAGCTGGTGGTGAGCAGTTCTTC.

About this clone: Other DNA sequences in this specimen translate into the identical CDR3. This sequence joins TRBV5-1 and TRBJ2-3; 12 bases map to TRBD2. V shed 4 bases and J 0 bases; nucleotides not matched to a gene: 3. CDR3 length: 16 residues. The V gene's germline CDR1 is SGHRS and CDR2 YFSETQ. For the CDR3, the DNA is TGCGCCAGCAGCCTGGGACTAGCGGGTAGCACAGATACGCAGTATTTT. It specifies CASSLGLAGSTDTQYF.

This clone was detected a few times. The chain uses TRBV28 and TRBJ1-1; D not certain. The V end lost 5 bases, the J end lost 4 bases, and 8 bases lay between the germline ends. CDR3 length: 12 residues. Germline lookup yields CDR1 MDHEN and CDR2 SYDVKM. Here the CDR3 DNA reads TGTGCCAGCAGTCAATTACCCACTGAAGCTTTCTTT. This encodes CASSQLPTEAFF.

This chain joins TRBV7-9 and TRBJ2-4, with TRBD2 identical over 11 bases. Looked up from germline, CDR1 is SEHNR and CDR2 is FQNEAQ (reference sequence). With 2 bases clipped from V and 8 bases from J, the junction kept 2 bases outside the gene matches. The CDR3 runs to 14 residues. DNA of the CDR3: TGTGCCAGCAGCTTACTAGCGGGGGGTGACATTCAGTACTTC. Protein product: CASSLLAGGDIQYF.

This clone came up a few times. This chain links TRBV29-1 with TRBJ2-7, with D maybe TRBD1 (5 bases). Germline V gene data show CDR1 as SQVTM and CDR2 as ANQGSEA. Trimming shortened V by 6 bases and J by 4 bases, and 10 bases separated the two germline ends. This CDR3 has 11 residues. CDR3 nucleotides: TGCAGCGTAGGGGTAATTTACGAGCAGTACTTC. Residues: CSVGVIYEQYF.

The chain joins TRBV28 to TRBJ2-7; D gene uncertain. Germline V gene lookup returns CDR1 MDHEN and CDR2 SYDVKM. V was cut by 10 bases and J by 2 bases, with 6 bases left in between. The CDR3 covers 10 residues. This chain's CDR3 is CATRTYEQYF. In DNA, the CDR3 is TGTGCCACCAGAACCTACGAGCAGTACTTC.

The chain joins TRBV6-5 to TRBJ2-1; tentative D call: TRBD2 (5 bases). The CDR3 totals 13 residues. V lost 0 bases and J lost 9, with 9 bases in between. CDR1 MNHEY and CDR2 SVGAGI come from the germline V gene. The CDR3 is CASSYSRVTEQFF. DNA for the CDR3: TGTGCCAGCAGTTACTCGAGGGTTACTGAGCAGTTCTTC.

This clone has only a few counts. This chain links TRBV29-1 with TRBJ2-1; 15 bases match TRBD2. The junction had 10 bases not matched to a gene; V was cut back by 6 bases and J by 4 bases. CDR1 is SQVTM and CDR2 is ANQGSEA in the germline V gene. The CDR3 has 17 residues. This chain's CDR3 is CSVQEGTSGRYYNEQFF. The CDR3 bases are TGCAGCGTCCAGGAGGGGACTAGCGGGAGGTATTACAATGAGCAGTTCTTC.

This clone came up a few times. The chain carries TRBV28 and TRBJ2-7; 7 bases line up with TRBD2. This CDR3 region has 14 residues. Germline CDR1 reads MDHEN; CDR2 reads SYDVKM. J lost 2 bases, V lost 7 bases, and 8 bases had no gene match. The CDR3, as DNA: TGTGCCAGCACTCCCGGCGGGAGCCCCTACGAGCAGTACTTC. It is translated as CASTPGGSPYEQYF.

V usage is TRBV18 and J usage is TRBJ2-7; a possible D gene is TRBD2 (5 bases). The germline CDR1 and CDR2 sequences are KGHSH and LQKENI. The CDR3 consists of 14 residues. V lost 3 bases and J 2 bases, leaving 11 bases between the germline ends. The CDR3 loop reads CASSPPGKTYEQYF. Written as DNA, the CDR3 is TGTGCCAGCTCACCGCCGGGAAAGACCTACGAGCAGTACTTC.

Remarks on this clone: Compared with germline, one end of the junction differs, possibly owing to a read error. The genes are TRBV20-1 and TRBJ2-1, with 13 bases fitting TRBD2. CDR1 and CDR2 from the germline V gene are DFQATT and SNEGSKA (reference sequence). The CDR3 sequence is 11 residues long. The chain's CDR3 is CSALTSGGCVF. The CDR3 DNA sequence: TGCAGTGCTTTGACTAGCGGGGGGTGCGTCTTC.

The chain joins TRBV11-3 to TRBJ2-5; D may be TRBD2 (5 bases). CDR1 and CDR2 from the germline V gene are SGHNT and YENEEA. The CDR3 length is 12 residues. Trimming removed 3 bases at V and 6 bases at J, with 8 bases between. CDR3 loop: CASSFGEQTQYF. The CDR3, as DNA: TGTGCCAGCAGCTTCGGGGAGCAGACCCAGTACTTC.